These T cell receptor beta chains were read from a single sample in a study of beta chain features in type 1 diabetes. Here immunoSEQ multiplex PCR was the method, and the copy in TCRdb shows in-frame clones only, minus some. The table includes 680,000 or so clones, 13% detected once. Sequencing was performed on naive CD4+ T cells from blood. Every receptor here comes from a man younger than 30 with type 1 diabetes. Each CDR3 is given with its conserved first and last residue. D genes are given only for firm matches. Clone size, where shown, is once, few, many, or a class for clones that have expanded.

>-|-|TRBJ2-3|TRBV2
TGTGCCAGCAGTGTAACTAGGGCAGGCGCAGATACGCAGTATTTT
CASSVTRAGADTQYF
>few|TRBD1|TRBJ2-7|TRBV19
TGTGCCAGTAGTAGGGGACAGGATTACGAGCAGTACTTC
CASSRGQDYEQYF
>-|TRBD2|TRBJ2-1|TRBV11-3
TGTGCCAGCAGCTCCCAGCGGGGGACCTCCTACAATGAGCAGTTCTTC
CASSSQRGTSYNEQFF
>few|-|TRBJ1-3|TRBV30
TGTGCCTGGAATCCGCCGGTCGGTGGAAACACCATATATTTT
CAWNPPVGGNTIYF
>-|-|TRBJ2-5|TRBV12-5
TGTGCTAGTGGTTTGGCGAGTCAAGAGACCCAGTACTTC
CASGLASQETQYF
>-|-|TRBJ2-7|TRBV5-1
TGCGCCAGCAGCTTGCATATTCGGCAGGGCCTCTACGAGCAGTACTTC
CASSLHIRQGLYEQYF
>-|-|TRBJ2-3|TRBV5-1
TGCGCCAGCAGCTTGGAATCCGGGGCAGATACGCAGTATTTT
CASSLESGADTQYF
>many|-|TRBJ2-1|TRBV2
TGTGCCAGCAGTGACTACAATGAGCAGTTCTTC
CASSDYNEQFF
>few|-|TRBJ2-1|TRBV9
TGTGCCAGCAGCGCGCATATGGGTACCTACAATGAGCAGTTCTTC
CASSAHMGTYNEQFF
>many|-|TRBJ2-1|TRBV7-2
TGTGCCAGCGGGCCGTTCGGGTTCTTC
CASGPFGFF
>-|-|TRBJ1-5|TRBV30
TGTGCCTGGAGTGCCGACAGCTATAATCAGCCCCAGCATTTT
CAWSADSYNQPQHF
>-|TRBD1|TRBJ2-7|TRBV4-1
TGCGCCAGCAGCCAGGGACAGGGGCCCTCCTACGAGCAGTACTTC
CASSQGQGPSYEQYF
>-|-|TRBJ2-7|TRBV29-1
TGCAGCTTTTCCGGGACATCCTACGAGCAGTACTTC
CSFSGTSYEQYF
>few|TRBD2|TRBJ2-7|TRBV6-6
TGTGCCAGCAGTCCCACTAGCGGGGGCCGTCCCTACGAGCAGTACTTC
CASSPTSGGRPYEQYF
>-|-|TRBJ2-2|TRBV6-4
TGTGCCAGCATGAGGGAAGGAAACACCGGGGAGCTGTTTTTT
CASMREGNTGELFF
>few|-|TRBJ1-6|TRBV7-2
TGTGCCAGCAGCTTAAACCTAAGGTCACCCCTCCACTTT
CASSLNLRSPLHF
>few|-|TRBJ2-7|TRBV6-1
TGTGCCAGTGAGCGGGACAGATTAGAGCAGTACTTC
CASERDRLEQYF
>few|TRBD2|TRBJ2-7|TRBV6-5
TGTGCCAGCAGGCGGGGAGGGAGCTCCTACGAGCAGTACTTC
CASRRGGSSYEQYF
>-|TRBD1|TRBJ2-7|TRBV7-9
TGTGCCAGCAGCTACCCGGTGGGACAGGGCTCCTACGAGCAGTACTTC
CASSYPVGQGSYEQYF
>-|-|TRBJ2-4|TRBV28
TGTGCCAGCAGAAGGGGCCGTCTGGGTAGAAACATTCAGTACTTC
CASRRGRLGRNIQYF
>few|-|TRBJ2-7|TRBV2
TGTGCCAGCAGTCGACAGAGGAGCTCCTACGAGCAGTACTTC
CASSRQRSSYEQYF
>-|TRBD2|TRBJ2-3|TRBV5-4
TGTGCCAGCAGCCACGGTGGGTCGGGGACTAGCGGAACAGATACGCAGTATTTT
CASSHGGSGTSGTDTQYF
>-|-|TRBJ1-5|TRBV18
TGTGCCAGCTCACTGTACAGGGAGGATCAGCCCCAGCATTTT
CASSLYREDQPQHF
>few|TRBD1|TRBJ2-5|TRBV30
TGTGCCGGGGACAGGGAGTGGACCCAGTACTTC
CAGDREWTQYF
>-|TRBD1|TRBJ2-3|TRBV5-1
TGCGCCAGCAGCCACAACAGGGGGCCGAGGACAGATACGCAGTATTTT
CASSHNRGPRTDTQYF
>-|-|TRBJ1-6|TRBV7-9
TGTGCCAGCAGCTCGGATCCTAAATCACCCCTCCACTTT
CASSSDPKSPLHF
>few|TRBD2|TRBJ2-7|TRBV20-1
TGCAGTGCCGGGGGGATGCACGAGCAGTACTTC
CSAGGMHEQYF
>few|-|TRBJ2-5|TRBV15
TGTGCCACCAGCAGAGATCTATTCGGAGAGACCCAGTACTTC
CATSRDLFGETQYF
>few|TRBD1|TRBJ1-2|TRBV25-1
TGTGCCAGCAGTGAACAGGGGGCAAGCTATGGCTACACCTTC
CASSEQGASYGYTF
>few|-|TRBJ2-7|TRBV7-9
TGTGCCAGCAGCTTCCTCGACTCTGCCTCCTACGAGCAGTACTTC
CASSFLDSASYEQYF
>few|TRBD1|TRBJ1-5|TRBV10-3
TGTGCCATCAGTGAAGGGACAGGGAATCAGCCCCAGCATTTT
CAISEGTGNQPQHF
>-|-|TRBJ2-7|TRBV4-1
TGCGCCAGCAGCCAAGGGCGCCAGGGTTACAACGAGCAGTACTTC
CASSQGRQGYNEQYF
>few|TRBD2|TRBJ2-1|TRBV9
TGTGCCAGCAGCGTGGGAGGGACCAATGAGCAGTTCTTC
CASSVGGTNEQFF
>few|-|TRBJ2-3|TRBV30
TGTGCCTGGTCCCTCGCGCACTATACGCAGTATTTT
CAWSLAHYTQYF
>few|-|TRBJ1-1|TRBV6-1
TGTGCCACCAGGGGACGGGAGAACACTGAAGCTTTCTTT
CATRGRENTEAFF
>few|-|TRBJ2-3|TRBV5-4
TGTGCCAGCAGCTTGCCAGGCACAGATACGCAGTATTTT
CASSLPGTDTQYF
>-|TRBD1|TRBJ1-1|TRBV18
TGTGCCAGCTCACCCTCGGGACAGGGGGCTGGCACTGAAGCTTTCTTT
CASSPSGQGAGTEAFF
>-|-|TRBJ2-2|TRBV30
TGTGCCTGGAGAAGGGAGCAGAGCACCGGGGAGCTGTTTTTT
CAWRREQSTGELFF
>-|-|TRBJ1-6|TRBV30
TGTGCCTGGAGTGACAGGGCTTCACCCCTCCACTTT
CAWSDRASPLHF
>-|TRBD2|TRBJ2-1|TRBV19
TGTGCCAGTACTCGGACTAGCGCTTTAATCAATGAGCAGTTCTTC
CASTRTSALINEQFF
>-|TRBD1|TRBJ2-7|TRBV2
TGTGCCAGCACCCCCGGGACAGGGGGATCCTACGAGCAGTACTTC
CASTPGTGGSYEQYF
>few|-|TRBJ1-2|TRBV13
TGTGCCAGCAGCTTCCGGTCCCGCTATGGCTACACCTTC
CASSFRSRYGYTF
>-|TRBD2|TRBJ2-3|TRBV7-9
TGTGCCAGCAGCTTATGGTTGACTAGCGGGGGCCCGGCGACAGATACGCAGTATTTT
CASSLWLTSGGPATDTQYF
>-|TRBD1|TRBJ1-2|TRBV5-4
TGTGCCAGCAGCCCCGCAACGCCGGGACAGGGGTTCTATGGCTACACCTTC
CASSPATPGQGFYGYTF
>few|-|TRBJ1-6|TRBV7-3
TGTGCCAGCAGCTTATCACAGGGCAATTCACCCCTCCACTTT
CASSLSQGNSPLHF
>-|TRBD1|TRBJ1-1|TRBV29-1
TGCAGCGCGGACAGGGGGAACACTGAAGCTTTCTTT
CSADRGNTEAFF
>-|-|TRBJ2-7|TRBV4-2
TGTGCCAGCAGCCAACTTCCCCTTGGGGGGGCGGCCTACGAGCAGTACTTC
CASSQLPLGGAAYEQYF